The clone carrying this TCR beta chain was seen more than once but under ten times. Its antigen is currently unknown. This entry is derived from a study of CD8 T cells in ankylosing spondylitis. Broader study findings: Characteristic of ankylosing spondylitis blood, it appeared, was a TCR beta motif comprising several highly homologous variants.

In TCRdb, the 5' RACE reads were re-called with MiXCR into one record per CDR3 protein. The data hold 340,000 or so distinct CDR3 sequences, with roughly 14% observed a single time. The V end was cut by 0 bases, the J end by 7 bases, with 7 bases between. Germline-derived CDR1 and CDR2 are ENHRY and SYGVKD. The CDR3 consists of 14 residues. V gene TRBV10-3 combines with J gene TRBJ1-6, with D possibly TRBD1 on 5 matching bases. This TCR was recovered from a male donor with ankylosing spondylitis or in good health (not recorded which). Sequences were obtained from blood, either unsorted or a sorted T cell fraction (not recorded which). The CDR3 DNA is TGTGCCATCAGTGAGTCCGGGGCCAATTCACCCCTCCACTTT. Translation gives CAISESGANSPLHF.